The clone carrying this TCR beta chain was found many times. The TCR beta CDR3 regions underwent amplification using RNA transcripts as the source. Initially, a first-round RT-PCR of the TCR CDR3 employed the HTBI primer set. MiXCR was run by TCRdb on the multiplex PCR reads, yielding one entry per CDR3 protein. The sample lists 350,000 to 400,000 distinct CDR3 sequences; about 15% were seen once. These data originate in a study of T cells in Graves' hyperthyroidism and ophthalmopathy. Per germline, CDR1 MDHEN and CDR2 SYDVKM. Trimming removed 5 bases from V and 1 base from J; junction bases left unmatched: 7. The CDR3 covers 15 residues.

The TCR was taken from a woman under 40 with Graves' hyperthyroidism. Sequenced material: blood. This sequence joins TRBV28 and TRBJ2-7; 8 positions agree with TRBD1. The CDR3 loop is CASSPGGIMSYEQYF. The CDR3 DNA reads TGTGCCAGCAGTCCAGGGGGCATCATGTCCTACGAGCAGTACTTC.